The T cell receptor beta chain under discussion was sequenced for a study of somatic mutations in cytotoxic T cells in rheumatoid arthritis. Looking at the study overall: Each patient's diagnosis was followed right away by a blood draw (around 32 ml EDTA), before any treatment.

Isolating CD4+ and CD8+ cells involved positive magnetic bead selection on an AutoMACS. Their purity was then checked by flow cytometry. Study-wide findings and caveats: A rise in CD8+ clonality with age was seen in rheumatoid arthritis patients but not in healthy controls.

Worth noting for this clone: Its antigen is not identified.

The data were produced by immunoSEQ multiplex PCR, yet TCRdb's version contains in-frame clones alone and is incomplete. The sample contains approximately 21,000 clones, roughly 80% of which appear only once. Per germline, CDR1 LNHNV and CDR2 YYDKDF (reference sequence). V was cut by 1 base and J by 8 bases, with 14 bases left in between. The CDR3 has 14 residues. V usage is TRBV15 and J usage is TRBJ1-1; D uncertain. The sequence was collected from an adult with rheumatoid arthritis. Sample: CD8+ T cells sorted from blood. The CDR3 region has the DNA TGTGCCACCAGCAGAGGTCGGGTGAGCACAGAAGCTTTCTTT. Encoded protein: CATSRGRVSTEAFF.